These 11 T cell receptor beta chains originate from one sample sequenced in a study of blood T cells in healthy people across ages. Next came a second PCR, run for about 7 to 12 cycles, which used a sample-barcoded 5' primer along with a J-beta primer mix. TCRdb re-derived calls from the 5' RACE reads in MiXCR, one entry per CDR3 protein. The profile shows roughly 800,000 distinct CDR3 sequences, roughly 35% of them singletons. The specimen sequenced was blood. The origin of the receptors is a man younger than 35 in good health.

CDR3 sequence: CASSYSRLVAGGRNTGELFF. CDR3 nucleotides: TGTGCCAGCAGTTACTCCCGGTTGGTAGCGGGGGGGCGTAACACCGGGGAGCTGTTTTTT. V usage is TRBV6-5 and J usage is TRBJ2-2, with TRBD2 matching over 11 bases. Germline CDR1 is MNHEY and CDR2 is SVGAGI. CDR3 size: 20 residues. The junction had 11 bases not matched to a gene; V was cut back by 0 bases and J by 2 bases.

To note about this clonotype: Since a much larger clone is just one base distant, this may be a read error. CDR3 region: CASSPRGGTNNEQYF. In DNA, the CDR3 is TGCGCCAGCAGTCCCCGCGGGGGGACCAACAATGAGCAGTACTTC. This sequence joins TRBV10-2 and TRBJ2-5; 8 positions agree with TRBD2. The CDR3 length is 15 residues. The V gene end was trimmed by 5 bases and the J gene end by 11 bases; junction bases not matched to a gene: 16. Germline lookup yields CDR1 WSHSY and CDR2 SAAADI.

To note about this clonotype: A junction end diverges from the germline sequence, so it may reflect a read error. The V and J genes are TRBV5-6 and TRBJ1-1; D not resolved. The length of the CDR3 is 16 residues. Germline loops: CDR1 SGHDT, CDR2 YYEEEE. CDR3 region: CASSLWAAILSTEAFF. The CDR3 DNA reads TGTGCCAGCAGCTTGTGGGCGGCGATCCTTAGTACTGAGGCTTTCTTT.

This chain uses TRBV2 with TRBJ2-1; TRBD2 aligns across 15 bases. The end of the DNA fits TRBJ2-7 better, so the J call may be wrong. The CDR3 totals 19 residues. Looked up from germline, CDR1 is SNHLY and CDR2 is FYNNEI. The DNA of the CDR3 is TGTGCCAGCAGGACCGGGACTAGCGGGGGGTTCAGCTCCTACAATGAGCAGTACTTC. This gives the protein CASRTGTSGGFSSYNEQYF.

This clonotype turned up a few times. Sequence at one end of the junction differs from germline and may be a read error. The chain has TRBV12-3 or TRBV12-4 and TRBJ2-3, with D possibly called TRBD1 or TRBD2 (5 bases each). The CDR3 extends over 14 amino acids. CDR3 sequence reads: CASSFGGRADAQYF. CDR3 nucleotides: TGTGCCAGCAGTTTTGGGGGTCGAGCAGATGCGCAGTATTTT.

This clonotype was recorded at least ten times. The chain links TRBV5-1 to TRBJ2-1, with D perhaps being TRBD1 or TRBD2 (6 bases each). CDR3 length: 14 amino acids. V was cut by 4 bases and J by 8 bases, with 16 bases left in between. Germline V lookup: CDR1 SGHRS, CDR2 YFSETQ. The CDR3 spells CASSISRGQHEQFF. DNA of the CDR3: TGCGCCAGCAGCATCTCTCGGGGGCAGCATGAGCAGTTCTTC.

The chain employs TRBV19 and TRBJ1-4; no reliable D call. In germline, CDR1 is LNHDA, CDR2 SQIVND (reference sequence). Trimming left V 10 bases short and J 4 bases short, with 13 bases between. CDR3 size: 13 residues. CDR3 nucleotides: TGTGCCATATCTACAGAGATTAATGAAAAACTGTTTTTT. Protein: CAISTEINEKLFF.

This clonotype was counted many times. This chain's CDR3 is CASSQGGDGYTF. CDR3 in DNA: TGTGCCAGCAGCCAAGGGGGTGACGGCTACACCTTC. The V gene is TRBV3-1, the J gene TRBJ1-2; D unclear. The CDR3 is 12 amino acids. Germline V gene lookup returns CDR1 LGHDT and CDR2 YNNKEL (reference sequence). V lost 1 base, J lost 8 bases, and 8 bases lay in between.

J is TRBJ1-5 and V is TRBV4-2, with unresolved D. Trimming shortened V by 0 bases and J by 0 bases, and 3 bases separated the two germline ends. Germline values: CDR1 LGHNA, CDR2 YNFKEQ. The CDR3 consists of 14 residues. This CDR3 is CASSQDFSNQPQHF. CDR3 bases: TGTGCCAGCAGCCAAGATTTTAGCAATCAGCCCCAGCATTTT.

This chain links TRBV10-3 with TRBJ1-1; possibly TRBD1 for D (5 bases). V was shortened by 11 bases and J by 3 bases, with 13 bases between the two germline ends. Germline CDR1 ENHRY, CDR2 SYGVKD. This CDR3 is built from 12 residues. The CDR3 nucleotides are TGTGCCGGCGGGGGAGGGGACACTGAAGCTTTCTTT. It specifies CAGGGGDTEAFF.

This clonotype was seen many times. The CDR3 DNA reads as TGTGCCAGCAGCTTAGATGCGGGGTTCTCCTACAATGAGCAGTTCTTC. Its protein product is CASSLDAGFSYNEQFF. This rearrangement joins TRBV7-8 to TRBJ2-1; D possibly corresponds to TRBD2 (6 bases). Trimming removed 1 base from V and 0 bases from J, with 10 bases in between. Looked up from germline, CDR1 is SGHVS and CDR2 is FQNEAQ. The length of the CDR3 is 16 residues.